This T cell receptor (beta chain) is from a study of T-cell memory formation after mild COVID-19. Overall study results and limits: Detection of some responders pre-infection suggested pre-existing cross-reactive memory T cells participated.

This clonotype was seen more than once but under ten times. Antigen unknown. In TCRdb, the 5' RACE reads were re-called with MiXCR into one record per CDR3 protein. Among some 200,000 distinct CDR3 sequences listed, around 9.1% were seen once. Trimming stripped 9 bases from V and 0 bases from J, with 12 bases between. CDR1 and CDR2 (germline): MNHNS, SASEGT. This CDR3 has 14 residues. The TCR sequence derives from a man aged 18 to 29 who had mild COVID-19 (a few samples of this study predate the infection). Cell type and time point are not known. The specimen was PBMCs or a T cell subset sorted from them (not recorded which). The chain couples TRBV6-1 to TRBJ2-4; a weak D match, TRBD1 (6 bases). DNA of the CDR3: TGTGCCAGTTATACAGGGCTAGCCAAAAACATTCAGTACTTC. This gives the protein CASYTGLAKNIQYF.